The 9 T cell receptor beta chains given below trace back to one sample, sequenced in a study of blood T cell repertoires in COVID-19. Here immunoSEQ multiplex PCR was the method, and the copy in TCRdb shows in-frame clones only, minus some. The data contain approximately 430,000 clones, roughly 89% of them singletons. The sequenced material came from peripheral blood. These receptors were obtained from a woman in her 30s with active or convalescent COVID-19.

Ten or more counts support this clone. The chain joins TRBV3-1 (or the pseudogene TRBV3-2) to TRBJ2-7; 8 positions match TRBD1. This CDR3 is 16 amino acids long. Trimming at V came to 0 bases and at J to 2 bases, leaving 6 bases not matched to a gene. CDR1 and CDR2 (germline): LGHDT, YNNKEL (reference sequence). The CDR3 DNA reads TGTGCCAGCAGCCAAGATTGGGCAGGGGGCGCCTACGAGCAGTACTTC. Translated: CASSQDWAGGAYEQYF.

This chain uses TRBV10-2 with TRBJ2-1; 9 bases agree with TRBD2. The CDR3 has 14 amino acids. V trimming: 2 bases; J trimming: 6 bases; junction bases outside the gene matches: 2. Germline CDR1 is WSHSY and CDR2 is SAAADI. In DNA form, the CDR3 reads TGCGCCAGCAGTGAGGGCGGGGGGGCCAATGAGCAGTTCTTC. It is translated as CASSEGGGANEQFF.

The chain carries TRBV27 and TRBJ1-2; 8 positions match TRBD1. Trimming cost V 8 bases and J 1 base; bases outside gene matches: 12. CDR3 length equals 16 residues. Per the germline V gene, CDR1 is MNHEY and CDR2 is SMNVEV (reference sequence). The DNA of the CDR3 is TGTGCCAGCCGCGGCGGGCAGGGGGCCCTTAACTATGGCTACACCTTC. Encoded protein: CASRGGQGALNYGYTF.

The chain joins TRBV7-8 to TRBJ1-5; possibly TRBD1 for D (6 bases). This CDR3 has 16 amino acids. CDR1 is SGHVS and CDR2 is FQNEAQ in the germline V gene. Trimming left V 5 bases short and J 6 bases short, with 20 bases between. CDR3 region: CASSLERAGVGQPQHF. As DNA, the CDR3 is TGTGCCAGCAGCCTCGAGCGAGCAGGGGTGGGTCAGCCCCAGCATTTT.

The rearrangement joins TRBV20-1 to TRBJ1-1; D unresolved. The length of the CDR3 is 11 residues. Germline V gives CDR1 DFQATT, CDR2 SNEGSKA (reference sequence). V gave up 0 bases and J gave up 8 bases, with 7 bases separating them. The CDR3 DNA is TGCAGTGCTAGAGAGTATGCGGAAGCTTTCTTT. It is translated as CSAREYAEAFF.

V usage is TRBV4-1 and J usage is TRBJ1-2; a possible D gene is TRBD1 (5 bases). The CDR3 is 14 residues long. Trimming shortened V by 1 base and J by 8 bases, and 14 bases separated the two germline ends. Per germline, CDR1 MGHRA and CDR2 YSYEKL. In DNA, the CDR3 is TGCGCCAGCAGCCAAGTTGGCAGGGAAAGCGGCTACACCTTC. It is translated as CASSQVGRESGYTF.

The rearrangement links TRBV5-1 to TRBJ2-1, with 14 bases that match TRBD2. Germline trimming cut 4 bases from V and 8 bases from J; bases unmatched to any gene: 8. The CDR3 is 16 residues long. Germline V gene sequence: CDR1 SGHRS, CDR2 YFSETQ. The CDR3 loop is CASSLRTSGGIDEQFF. The CDR3, as DNA: TGCGCCAGCAGCCTCAGGACTAGCGGGGGGATTGATGAGCAGTTCTTC.

The chain is built from TRBV4-1 and TRBJ1-2; D unclear. The V end was cut by 0 bases, the J end by 5 bases, with 13 bases between. The CDR3 length is 15 residues. Germline CDR1 and CDR2: MGHRA and YSYEKL. DNA for the CDR3: TGCGCCAGCAGCCAAGATCCCGGCGGAGTATATGGCTACACCTTC. It yields the protein CASSQDPGGVYGYTF.

V gene TRBV28 combines with J gene TRBJ2-3, with 11 bases matching TRBD2. This CDR3 is 21 amino acids long. The V and J ends lost 6 bases and 4 bases, in that order; junction bases with no gene match: 24. Germline CDR1 and CDR2: MDHEN and SYDVKM. The CDR3 DNA follows: TGTGCCAGCAGCCCCCTTCCGGGACTAGCGGTCCAAATGGGGGAACCAGATACGCAGTATTTT. It specifies CASSPLPGLAVQMGEPDTQYF. Looking up the rest from reference TRBV28 and TRBJ2-3 gives the full variable domain: DVKVTQSSRYLVKRTGEKVFLECVQDMDHENMFWYRQDPGLGLRLIYFSYDVKMKEKGDIPEGYSVSREKKERFSLILESASTNQTSMYLCASSPLPGLAVQMGEPDTQYFGPGTRLTVL.